These 17 T cell receptor beta chains share one sample of origin, sequenced in a study of T cell changes during pregnancy in multiple sclerosis. This table comes from immunoSEQ multiplex PCR, and its TCRdb copy is limited to in-frame clones, with some not included. Of approximately 46,000 clones detected, approximately 90% appear once; the ten largest clones hold around 7.9%. The sequences come from CD8+ T cells from peripheral blood mononuclear cells, collected in the second trimester of pregnancy. These receptors came from a female donor with multiple sclerosis, enrolled in a pregnancy study.

This clone occurred a few times. This same CDR3 is encoded by further DNA sequences in the sample. The chain recombines TRBV4-1 with TRBJ1-1; D unclear. V was pared by 1 base and J by 1 base, with 7 bases between. Germline loops: CDR1 MGHRA, CDR2 YSYEKL. The CDR3 is 14 residues long. This CDR3 is CASSQVGGNTEAFF. CDR3 nucleotide sequence: TGCGCCAGCAGCCAAGTAGGAGGGAACACTGAAGCTTTCTTT.

This clone is deemed medium-sized. The chain links TRBV6-4 to TRBJ2-1; 11 nucleotides align to TRBD2. Germline V gene sequence: CDR1 MRHNA, CDR2 SNTAGT. This CDR3 spans 16 amino acids. V gave up 4 bases and J gave up 6 bases; unmatched junction bases: 8. The CDR3 sequence is CASSGLAGGPANEQFF. CDR3 DNA: TGTGCCAGCAGTGGCTTAGCGGGAGGGCCTGCCAATGAGCAGTTCTTC.

The V and J genes are TRBV30 and TRBJ2-1, with 8 bases that match TRBD2. The CDR3 runs 14 residues. With 2 bases clipped from V and 10 bases from J, the junction kept 10 bases outside the gene matches. CDR1 is GTSNPN and CDR2 is SVGIG in the germline V gene (reference sequence). CDR3 residues: CAWSSGGAVDEQFF. The CDR3 coding sequence is TGTGCCTGGAGTTCCGGGGGGGCGGTTGACGAGCAGTTCTTC. Full variable domain (remainder filled in from reference TRBV30 and TRBJ2-1): SQTIHQWPATLVQPVGSPLSLECTVEGTSNPNLYWYRQAAGRGLQLLFYSVGIGQISSEVPQNLSASRPQDRQFILSSKKLLLSDSGFYLCAWSSGGAVDEQFFGPGTRLTVL.

The chain links TRBV5-1 to TRBJ2-7; maybe TRBD1 (6 bases). The CDR3 has 17 amino acids. CDR1 and CDR2 (germline): SGHRS, YFSETQ. The V end lost 6 bases, the J end lost 1 base, and 23 bases lay between the germline ends. CDR3 protein: CASNGLKQGERSYEQYF. CDR3 DNA sequence: TGCGCCAGCAACGGGTTAAAACAGGGCGAGAGATCCTACGAGCAGTACTTC.

The chain links TRBV6-5 to TRBJ1-3, with 8 bases matching TRBD1. Looked up from germline, CDR1 is MNHEY and CDR2 is SVGAGI. The junction had 2 bases not matched to a gene; V was cut back by 4 bases and J by 0 bases. This CDR3 comprises 15 residues. Here the CDR3 reads CASSSGTGSGNTIYF. The CDR3 nucleotides are TGTGCCAGCAGTTCCGGGACAGGCTCTGGAAACACCATATATTTT.

The chain combines TRBV29-1 with TRBJ2-7, with 10 bases fitting TRBD1. Germline V gene data show CDR1 as SQVTM and CDR2 as ANQGSEA. The CDR3 contains 13 residues. Losses at the gene ends were 6 bases for V and 2 bases for J; bases not matched to a gene: 4. The CDR3 nucleotides read TGCAGCGTGGGGACAGGGGCGGCCTACGAGCAGTACTTC. It specifies CSVGTGAAYEQYF.

This chain links TRBV7-8 with TRBJ2-5; 8 bases match TRBD1. The CDR3 loop spans 18 amino acids. Germline loops: CDR1 SGHVS, CDR2 FQNEAQ. The ends lost 2 bases at V and 0 bases at J; junction bases unmatched: 11. CDR3 sequence reads: CASSLPSGQGKHQETQYF. The CDR3 DNA is TGTGCCAGCAGCTTACCTTCCGGACAGGGAAAACACCAAGAGACCCAGTACTTC.

This clone came up once. This sequence joins TRBV6-1 and TRBJ2-1; possibly TRBD1 for D (5 bases). Trimming removed 5 bases at V and 7 bases at J, with 12 bases between. This CDR3 spans 13 amino acids. Per germline, CDR1 MNHNS and CDR2 SASEGT. The CDR3 loop reads CASSFDQGNEQFF. For the CDR3, the DNA is TGTGCCAGCAGTTTTGATCAGGGAAATGAGCAGTTCTTC.

A single count supports this clone. This rearrangement joins TRBV5-1 to TRBJ2-3; 7 nucleotides agree with TRBD1. Germline CDR1 SGHRS, CDR2 YFSETQ. V was pared by 0 bases and J by 4 bases, with 5 bases of the junction left unmatched. The CDR3 consists of 15 residues. The CDR3: CASSLGQGVADTQYF. CDR3 DNA: TGCGCCAGCAGCTTGGGACAGGGAGTAGCAGATACGCAGTATTTT.

V usage is TRBV6-1 and J usage is TRBJ2-4, with 9 bases lining up with TRBD1. The length of the CDR3 is 14 residues. V trimming: 6 bases; J trimming: 8 bases; junction bases outside the gene matches: 8. Germline V gene sequence: CDR1 MNHNS, CDR2 SASEGT. CDR3 in DNA: TGTGCCAGCAGGGAGACAGGGGGATTGGACATTCAGTACTTC. This encodes CASRETGGLDIQYF.

CDR3 sequence reads: CASSAGTGDPYEQYF. Written as DNA, the CDR3 is TGTGCCAGTAGTGCCGGGACAGGGGATCCCTACGAGCAGTACTTC. The rearrangement links TRBV19 to TRBJ2-7; the match to TRBD1 covers 10 bases. After removal of 5 bases from V and 2 bases from J, the junction contained 6 bases not matched to a gene. The CDR3 runs 15 residues. Germline loops: CDR1 LNHDA, CDR2 SQIVND (reference sequence).

The V gene is TRBV15, the J gene TRBJ1-1; 9 bases line up with TRBD1. Germline CDR1 LNHNV, CDR2 YYDKDF (reference sequence). There are 14 residues in the CDR3. The V segment lost 5 bases and the J segment 3 bases; nucleotides outside the gene matches: 4. CDR3 amino acids: CATSRDRGYTEAFF. The CDR3 nucleotides are TGTGCCACCAGCCGCGACAGGGGGTACACTGAAGCTTTCTTT.

The V gene is TRBV9, the J gene TRBJ2-3, with TRBD2 matching over 10 bases. Germline trimming cut 3 bases from V and 2 bases from J; bases unmatched to any gene: 6. Germline lookup yields CDR1 SGDLS and CDR2 YYNGEE. The CDR3 is 16 amino acids. CDR3 residues: CASSASGGGYTDTQYF. CDR3 nucleotide sequence: TGTGCCAGCAGCGCGAGCGGGGGGGGGTACACAGATACGCAGTATTTT.

By proportion, this clone is medium-sized. The J gene is TRBJ2-7, the V gene TRBV7-9; 10 bases line up with TRBD2. V lost 5 bases, J lost 4 bases, and 5 bases stayed unmatched. CDR3 length: 14 residues. CDR1 is SEHNR, CDR2 FQNEAQ, per germline (reference sequence). Here the CDR3 reads CASSLWTSGYEQYF. The CDR3 bases are TGTGCCAGCAGCCTATGGACTAGCGGATACGAGCAGTACTTC. Combining the CDR3 with reference TRBV7-9 and TRBJ2-7 gives the whole variable domain DTGVSQNPRHKITKRGQNVTFRCDPISEHNRLYWYRQTLGQGPEFLTYFQNEAQLEKSRLLSDRFSAERPKGSFSTLEIQRTEQGDSAMYLCASSLWTSGYEQYFGPGTRLTVT.

The gene calls are TRBV11-1 and TRBJ2-7, with D unresolved. Germline assignment: CDR1 SGHAT and CDR2 FQDESV (reference sequence). The CDR3 has 12 amino acids. Trimming took 6 bases from V and 0 from J, leaving 6 bases between them. The CDR3 DNA reads TGTGCCAGCAGTCCTAGCTCCTACGAGCAGTACTTC. It is translated as CASSPSSYEQYF. Based on the CDR3 plus reference TRBV11-1 and TRBJ2-7, the full variable domain is EAEVAQSPRYKITEKSQAVAFWCDPISGHATLYWYRQILGQGPELLVQFQDESVVDDSQLPKDRFSAERLKGVDSTLKIQPAELGDSAMYLCASSPSSYEQYFGPGTRLTVT.

This sequence joins TRBV4-2 and TRBJ2-5; possible D gene TRBD2, 6 bases. Trimming stripped 1 base from V and 2 bases from J, with 8 bases between. Germline CDR1 LGHNA, CDR2 YNFKEQ. The CDR3 length is 14 residues. The CDR3 region is CASSQVLAQETQYF. The CDR3 coding sequence is TGTGCCAGCAGCCAAGTACTAGCACAAGAGACCCAGTACTTC.

The V gene is TRBV25-1, the J gene TRBJ2-1; TRBD1 matches at 7 bases. The CDR3 is 17 residues long. The V gene's germline CDR1 is MGHDK and CDR2 SYGVNS. Unmatched junction bases numbered 14, after V lost 2 bases and J lost 7 bases. The CDR3 is CASSEPPKGGTGNEQFF. CDR3 DNA sequence: TGTGCCAGCAGTGAACCGCCCAAAGGGGGCACGGGGAATGAGCAGTTCTTC.